The T cell receptor beta chain described here comes from a study of technical replicates of blood from a few donors. Sequencing used immunoSEQ multiplex PCR; TCRdb keeps in-frame clones, though not all of them. The sample contains around 50,000 clones, around 90% of which appear only once. This CDR3 has 14 residues. The rearrangement links TRBV21-1 to TRBJ2-3; the D call of TRBD2 is as the table states it, not checked on the DNA. TRBV21-1 is an annotated pseudogene. Sequenced: PBMCs. This TCR was sampled from a human donor in good health. Some clones in this sample may be carry-over from other donors' samples. The CDR3 nucleotides read TGTGCCAGCAGCAAAGGTCCGGGGTCAGATACGCAGTATTTT. It specifies CASSKGPGSDTQYF.